Below, 31 T cell receptor beta chains from the same sample are listed, as sequenced in a study of regulatory T cells in long-lasting Graves disease. Library construction for TCR beta used iRepertoire HTBI primers and Arm-PCR of CDR3 regions. One entry per CDR3 protein results from TCRdb running MiXCR on the multiplex PCR reads. The repertoire includes 450,000 to 600,000 distinct CDR3 sequences, roughly 17% of them detected once, and 12% sits in the top ten. The time point is: newly diagnosed GD, antithyroid drugs for less than 3 months. The authors made the TCR library using RNA they extracted from PBMCs. These data also formed part of another study, on T cells in Graves' hyperthyroidism and ophthalmopathy.

The sequencing used peripheral blood mononuclear cells (PBMCs), collected at new diagnosis, from a patient treated with antithyroid drugs. The receptors come from a man aged 35 to 55 with Graves disease.

This rearrangement joins TRBV20-1 to TRBJ2-5; the match to TRBD1 covers 9 bases. CDR1 is DFQATT, CDR2 SNEGSKA, per germline (reference sequence). CDR3 length: 13 amino acids. Trimming removed 6 bases from V and 4 bases from J; junction bases left unmatched: 6. The CDR3 region has the DNA TGCAGTGCACCACAGGGGGCGTTAGAGACCCAGTACTTC. It translates to CSAPQGALETQYF.

There are a few counts of this clonotype. This chain links TRBV20-1 with TRBJ2-2; D uncertain. This CDR3 is built from 14 residues. Between the trimmed V and J ends, which lost 0 bases and 8 bases, there was a span of 13 bases. The germline gives CDR1 DFQATT, CDR2 SNEGSKA (reference sequence). The CDR3 DNA sequence: TGCAGTGCTAGAGACCGGACCATTTTAGGGGAGCTGTTTTTT. Its translation: CSARDRTILGELFF.

This clonotype was picked up many times. The V and J genes are TRBV20-1 and TRBJ2-7; D tentatively reads TRBD1 or TRBD2 (5 bases each). V dropped 6 bases and J dropped 1 base, with 16 bases sitting between them. CDR1 is DFQATT and CDR2 is SNEGSKA in the germline V gene (reference sequence). The CDR3 length is 14 residues. The CDR3 here is CSAGRSAQSYEQYF. The CDR3 DNA is TGCAGTGCGGGGCGTAGCGCCCAATCCTACGAGCAGTACTTC.

This clonotype was counted many times. The chain recombines TRBV7-8 with TRBJ2-3; 9 bases fit TRBD2. Germline CDR1 reads SGHVS; CDR2 reads FQNEAQ. The J segment lost 2 bases and the V segment lost 5 bases, leaving 5 bases of the junction unmatched. CDR3 length: 15 residues. The CDR3 sequence: CASSRRLAATDTQYF. DNA of the CDR3: TGTGCCAGCAGCAGGAGACTAGCGGCCACAGATACGCAGTATTTT.

In this sample, this clonotype turned up many times. The rearrangement joins TRBV2 to TRBJ2-6; D is unresolved. The length of the CDR3 is 15 residues. CDR1 is SNHLY and CDR2 is FYNNEI in the germline V gene. Trimming stripped 4 bases from V and 2 bases from J, with 9 bases between. In DNA, the CDR3 is TGTGCCAGCAGTGTATGGACGGCTGGGGCCAACGTCCTGACTTTC. It specifies CASSVWTAGANVLTF.

This clonotype came up many times. The V and J genes are TRBV3-1 and TRBJ2-1, with 12 nucleotides matching TRBD2. This CDR3 contains 17 residues. Germline assignment: CDR1 LGHDT and CDR2 YNNKEL (reference sequence). Trimming removed 4 bases from V and 5 bases from J; junction bases left unmatched: 9. CDR3 amino acids: CASSPGLAGREHNEQFF. The CDR3 coding sequence is TGTGCCAGCAGCCCGGGACTAGCGGGTAGAGAACACAATGAGCAGTTCTTC.

This clonotype was seen only a few times. The chain combines TRBV5-1 with TRBJ2-7, with TRBD1 matching 7 bases. Germline V gene lookup returns CDR1 SGHRS and CDR2 YFSETQ. CDR3 length: 15 residues. The J segment lost 0 bases and the V segment lost 4 bases, leaving 7 bases of the junction unmatched. Written as DNA, the CDR3 is TGCGCCAGCAGCGCCAAGGGGACAGCCTCCTACGAGCAGTACTTC. This codes for CASSAKGTASYEQYF.

Many counts were recorded for this clonotype. The rearrangement joins TRBV6-1 to TRBJ2-1; D is possibly TRBD2 (5 bases). The V end was cut by 6 bases, the J end by 3 bases, with 15 bases between. Germline V gene data show CDR1 as MNHNS and CDR2 as SASEGT. The CDR3 contains 15 residues. CDR3 in DNA: TGTGCCAGCAGCCAAGGACGGACTGGCTACAATGAGCAGTTCTTC. Its protein product is CASSQGRTGYNEQFF.

This sequence joins TRBV4-1 and TRBJ2-1; 10 bases map to TRBD2. The germline V gene encodes CDR1 MGHRA and CDR2 YSYEKL. V shed 3 bases and J 9 bases; nucleotides not matched to a gene: 11. The CDR3 is made up of 16 amino acids. CDR3 in DNA: TGCGCCAGCAGCCACTGGACTAGCGGCCCGGGGGTTGAGCAGTTCTTC. This codes for CASSHWTSGPGVEQFF.

The table lists this clonotype with many counts. This chain links TRBV28 with TRBJ1-2; 7 bases are a match to TRBD1. Per germline, CDR1 MDHEN and CDR2 SYDVKM. This CDR3 contains 15 residues. The V segment lost 2 bases and the J segment 7 bases; nucleotides outside the gene matches: 10. The CDR3 sequence is CASSLRPPTGSGYTF. CDR3 DNA sequence: TGTGCCAGCAGTTTAAGGCCGCCGACAGGGTCTGGCTACACCTTC.

In DNA, the CDR3 is TGTGCCAGCAGTGAGGGGGGCCAGGGTAGAAATGAGCAGTTCTTC. This sequence encodes CASSEGGQGRNEQFF. The chain is built from TRBV6-1 and TRBJ2-1, with D perhaps being TRBD1 or TRBD2 (6 bases each). Deletions cut 3 bases from V and 7 bases from J, with 16 bases between. This CDR3 region has 15 residues. Germline lookup yields CDR1 MNHNS and CDR2 SASEGT.

On this clonotype itself: This could be a read error, since a much larger clone is one nucleotide away. The V gene is TRBV7-2, the J gene TRBJ2-7; D gene uncertain. This CDR3 region has 15 residues. Germline V CDR1 and CDR2: SGHTA, FQGNSA. The CDR3 region has the DNA TGTGCCAGCACCTTAATTTTCGTAGGCTCCTACGAGCAGTACTTC. It translates to CASTLIFVGSYEQYF.

This chain joins TRBV12-3 or TRBV12-4 and TRBJ2-1; TRBD2 aligns across 10 bases. CDR3 length: 16 amino acids. V dropped 2 bases and J dropped 5; count of bases not matched to a gene: 6. The CDR3 DNA reads as TGTGCCAGCAGTTTATTGCGAACTAGCGGGGACAATGAGCAGTTCTTC. This gives the protein CASSLLRTSGDNEQFF.

This clonotype has ten or more counts. The chain couples TRBV5-1 to TRBJ1-1, with 9 bases that match TRBD1. V trimming: 0 bases; J trimming: 3 bases; junction bases outside the gene matches: 6. Germline CDR1 is SGHRS and CDR2 is YFSETQ. The CDR3 consists of 16 residues. CDR3 loop: CASSLVTGGADTEAFF. CDR3 sequence (DNA): TGCGCCAGCAGCTTGGTCACAGGGGGCGCGGACACTGAAGCTTTCTTT.

V and J are TRBV27 and TRBJ2-6; 7 bases are shared with TRBD1. The CDR3 is 18 residues long. Germline values: CDR1 MNHEY, CDR2 SMNVEV (reference sequence). V lost 0 bases and J lost 2; bases outside the gene matches: 7. The CDR3, as DNA: TGTGCCAGCAGTTTATCCCGGGACAGAACGCCTGGGGCCAACGTCCTGACTTTC. This codes for CASSLSRDRTPGANVLTF.

Ten or more counts support this clonotype. The chain has TRBV6-1 and TRBJ2-2; 8 bases agree with TRBD1. Unmatched junction bases numbered 6, after V lost 6 bases and J lost 6 bases. Germline V gene data show CDR1 as MNHNS and CDR2 as SASEGT. CDR3 size: 14 residues. CDR3 amino acids: CASRRQGSPGELFF. CDR3 sequence (DNA): TGTGCCAGCAGAAGACAGGGGTCCCCCGGGGAGCTGTTTTTT.

This clonotype was found a few times. The rearrangement uses TRBV5-1 and TRBJ2-1; 9 bases agree with TRBD2. The V gene end was trimmed by 1 base and the J gene end by 7 bases; junction bases not matched to a gene: 18. The CDR3 length is 19 residues. Per the germline V gene, CDR1 is SGHRS and CDR2 is YFSETQ. CDR3 amino acids: CASSLPHLGVAGVPNEQFF. The CDR3, as DNA: TGCGCCAGCAGCTTGCCCCACCTTGGAGTAGCGGGAGTCCCAAATGAGCAGTTCTTC.

This clonotype was counted at least ten times. The chain has TRBV6-2 or TRBV6-3 and TRBJ2-1; 15 nucleotides match TRBD2. CDR1 and CDR2 (germline): MNHEY, SVGEGT. The CDR3 runs 14 residues. J lost 9 bases, V lost 7 bases, and 4 bases had no gene match. CDR3 sequence: CASTWTSGRAEQFF. Here the CDR3 DNA reads TGTGCCAGCACTTGGACTAGCGGGAGGGCTGAGCAGTTCTTC.

This clonotype was counted ten times or more. The V and J genes are TRBV30 and TRBJ1-5; no clear D gene. The CDR3 extends over 13 amino acids. Trimming stripped 4 bases from V and 0 bases from J, with 7 bases between. CDR1 and CDR2 from the germline V gene are GTSNPN and SVGIG (reference sequence). The CDR3 reads CAWKGNSNQPQHF. CDR3 DNA: TGTGCCTGGAAAGGAAATAGCAATCAGCCCCAGCATTTT.

The table lists this clonotype with a few counts. This sequence joins TRBV19 and TRBJ1-2, with TRBD1 matching over 8 bases. Germline trimming cut 11 bases from V and 2 bases from J; bases unmatched to any gene: 4. Per the germline V gene, CDR1 is LNHDA and CDR2 is SQIVND (reference sequence). This CDR3 has 12 residues. The CDR3 loop reads CAGRQGNYGYTF. CDR3 nucleotide sequence: TGTGCCGGGAGACAGGGGAACTATGGCTACACCTTC.

This clonotype was found many times. The chain links TRBV24-1 to TRBJ2-1; TRBD2 is a possible D gene (5 bases). V was shortened by 5 bases and J by 5 bases, with 15 bases between the two germline ends. The germline V gene has CDR1 KGHDR and CDR2 SFDVKD. The length of the CDR3 is 15 residues. The CDR3 sequence is CATSGRGSGHNEQFF. CDR3 in DNA: TGTGCCACCAGTGGACGAGGGAGCGGTCACAATGAGCAGTTCTTC.

This clonotype was counted at least ten times. The chain recombines TRBV5-1 with TRBJ2-1; possible D gene TRBD1, 5 bases. The V end lost 4 bases, the J end lost 12 bases, and 17 bases lay between the germline ends. Germline-derived CDR1 and CDR2 are SGHRS and YFSETQ. The CDR3 is 13 amino acids. CDR3 DNA sequence: TGCGCCAGCAGCCCGGCGTCGGCCAGGGCGCAGTTCTTC. It yields the protein CASSPASARAQFF.

Remarks on this clonotype: Being one base from a much bigger clone, this may be a read error. The CDR3 DNA is TGTGCCAGCAGTGGGTCTGGGGATTCACCCCTCGACTTT. Translating gives CASSGSGDSPLDF. J is TRBJ1-6 and V is TRBV28; D not resolved. This CDR3 comprises 13 residues. Germline V gives CDR1 MDHEN, CDR2 SYDVKM. The whole variable domain, filled in from reference TRBV28 and TRBJ1-6, reads DVKVTQSSRYLVKRTGEKVFLECVQDMDHENMFWYRQDPGLGLRLIYFSYDVKMKEKGDIPEGYSVSREKKERFSLILESASTNQTSMYLCASSGSGDSPLDFGNGTRLTVT.

There are a few counts of this clonotype. The gene calls are TRBV6-2 or TRBV6-3 and TRBJ2-1; 9 nucleotides agree with TRBD2. This CDR3 comprises 15 residues. Unmatched junction bases numbered 3, after V lost 0 bases and J lost 6 bases. Per the germline V gene, CDR1 is MNHEY and CDR2 is SVGEGT. This CDR3 is CASSYSLTSGNEQFF. The CDR3, as DNA: TGTGCCAGCAGTTACTCGTTGACTAGCGGCAATGAGCAGTTCTTC.

This clonotype was observed many times. The V gene is TRBV2, the J gene TRBJ2-1, with D perhaps matching TRBD1 or TRBD2 (6 bases each). Germline assignment: CDR1 SNHLY and CDR2 FYNNEI. V was clipped by 4 bases and J by 6 bases, with 16 bases between them. The CDR3 has 15 amino acids. The CDR3 loop is CASSGRSGAPNEQFF. CDR3 bases: TGTGCCAGCAGTGGCCGATCGGGGGCGCCCAATGAGCAGTTCTTC.

The table lists this clonotype with a few counts. This rearrangement joins TRBV7-9 to TRBJ2-1, with a weak D call TRBD2 (6 bases). CDR3 length: 13 residues. V lost 3 bases and J 12 bases, leaving 15 bases between the germline ends. The V gene's germline CDR1 is SEHNR and CDR2 FQNEAQ (reference sequence). CDR3 in DNA: TGTGCCAGCAGCTTCTTGACGGGAGCTTTGCAGTTCTTC. Translation gives CASSFLTGALQFF.

With regard to this clonotype: The CDR3 does not end in the conserved phenylalanine or tryptophan, so this is likely a read error. The rearrangement uses TRBV12-3 or TRBV12-4 and TRBJ2-3, with 8 bases matching TRBD2. V was pared by 0 bases and J by 0 bases, with 2 bases of the junction left unmatched. The CDR3 consists of 16 residues. The CDR3 region is CASSLALAGSTDTQYL. The CDR3 DNA follows: TGTGCCAGCAGTTTAGCCTTAGCGGGAAGCACAGATACGCAGTATCTT.

This clonotype was detected many times. The rearrangement joins TRBV2 to TRBJ2-3; 9 positions agree with TRBD2. This CDR3 spans 16 amino acids. V dropped 2 bases and J dropped 1; count of bases not matched to a gene: 4. Germline assignment: CDR1 SNHLY and CDR2 FYNNEI. CDR3 sequence reads: CASSELAGEGTDTQYF. CDR3 nucleotide sequence: TGTGCCAGCAGTGAATTAGCGGGAGAGGGCACAGATACGCAGTATTTT.

This clonotype came up many times. The V call is TRBV7-9, the J call TRBJ2-7, with D uncertain. Germline V gene lookup returns CDR1 SEHNR and CDR2 FQNEAQ (reference sequence). V was pared by 6 bases and J by 7 bases, with 10 bases between. The CDR3 length is 11 residues. CDR3 region: CASSHRLEQYF. CDR3 DNA sequence: TGTGCCAGCAGTCACCGTTTGGAGCAGTACTTC. Full variable domain (outside the CDR3, taken from reference TRBV7-9 and TRBJ2-7): DTGVSQNPRHKITKRGQNVTFRCDPISEHNRLYWYRQTLGQGPEFLTYFQNEAQLEKSRLLSDRFSAERPKGSFSTLEIQRTEQGDSAMYLCASSHRLEQYFGPGTRLTVT.

This clonotype was seen at least ten times. The chain couples TRBV20-1 to TRBJ1-1; TRBD1 aligns across 7 bases. Germline CDR1 and CDR2: DFQATT and SNEGSKA (reference sequence). V dropped 0 bases and J dropped 1; count of bases not matched to a gene: 2. The CDR3 has 14 amino acids. This CDR3 reads CSARDWTGNTEAFF. The DNA of the CDR3 is TGCAGTGCTAGAGATTGGACAGGGAACACTGAAGCTTTCTTT.

The V and J genes are TRBV2 and TRBJ2-1; D remains unclear. V was shortened by 6 bases and J by 0 bases, with 12 bases between the two germline ends. Germline V gene sequence: CDR1 SNHLY, CDR2 FYNNEI. This CDR3 region has 15 residues. In DNA, the CDR3 is TGTGCCAGCAGATCGGAGACAACCTCCTACAATGAGCAGTTCTTC. Translation: CASRSETTSYNEQFF.